This T cell receptor gamma chain is drawn from a study of γδ T cells in repeated Plasmodium falciparum infection. Study-wide results and caveats: Compared with Australian children, Malian Vdelta2-negative repertoires seemed more clonal, less diverse, less shared. Malian donors came from one small rural village, predominantly one ethnic group.

Vgamma9/Vdelta2+ and Vdelta2-negative gammadelta T cells were flow-sorted from PBMC for bulk sequencing. TCRdb reprocessed the multiplex PCR reads using CATT. The repertoire includes around 5,000 gamma-chain clones, 3% to 3.5% of them detected once, and about a third sits in the top ten. The germline V gene encodes CDR1 EGSTGY and CDR2 YDSYTSSV. The CDR3 loop spans 13 amino acids. Trimming at V came to 2 bases and at J to 7 bases, leaving 8 bases not matched to a gene. This clone was observed a handful of times. Its antigen remains unidentified. Just one base apart from a much larger clone, this may be a read error.

The gene calls are TRGV4 and TRGJ1 or TRGJ2. What was sequenced was gamma-delta T cells from blood. The TCR sequence derives from a pool of human donors (malaria-infected and uninfected, not separated). DNA for the CDR3: TGTGCCACCTGGGATGTGCCGTGGTATAAGAAACTCTTT. Translating gives CATWDVPWYKKLF.